A single sample gave rise to the 14 T cell receptor beta chains below, sequenced in a study of OX40 agonist ivuxolimab in advanced cancers. The library was prepared using the immunoSEQ multiplex PCR assay. TCRdb took over this immuneACCESS table, retaining in-frame rearrangements with V and J assigned. Such tables are incomplete; in checked studies, under half of the missing clones stem from an unresolved V gene, and the remainder is unexplained. A total of over 70,000 clones appear in this sample, more than 70% of them only once. Clones ranked in the top ten supply under 7.5% of the sample. This sample comprised CD4+ or CD8+ T cells sorted from blood, obtained in a trial of the OX40 agonist ivuxolimab. These TCRs come from an adult with an advanced solid tumor such as melanoma, head and neck, liver or kidney cancer.

The rearrangement joins TRBV6-1 to TRBJ2-3; no clear D gene. V was clipped by 10 bases and J by 2 bases, with 16 bases between them. Per the germline V gene, CDR1 is MNHNS and CDR2 is SASEGT. The CDR3 is 14 residues long. The CDR3 loop reads CATGSWGSTDTQYF. Here the CDR3 DNA reads TGTGCCACCGGAAGTTGGGGTTCCACAGATACGCAGTATTTT.

This clone was picked up one time. This chain joins TRBV19 and TRBJ1-2; the match to TRBD1 covers 7 bases. The V and J ends lost 6 bases and 5 bases, in that order; junction bases with no gene match: 6. Per the germline V gene, CDR1 is LNHDA and CDR2 is SQIVND (reference sequence). This CDR3 has 13 amino acids. CDR3 nucleotide sequence: TGTGCCAGTAGCTATTCGACAGGGTATGGCTACACCTTC. It yields the protein CASSYSTGYGYTF.

The J gene is TRBJ2-1, the V gene TRBV18; TRBD2 agrees at 12 bases. J was trimmed by 10 bases and V by 0 bases; bases with no gene match: 7. The germline CDR1 and CDR2 sequences are KGHSH and LQKENI. The CDR3 has 16 residues. The CDR3 reads CASSPPLAGGPREQFF. CDR3 in DNA: TGTGCCAGCTCACCACCGCTAGCGGGGGGGCCAAGAGAGCAGTTCTTC.

This clone occurred a few times. This chain links TRBV9 with TRBJ2-1; D is possibly TRBD1 (5 bases). V shed 3 bases and J shed 7 bases, with 11 bases lying between them. The CDR3 runs 13 residues. From germline, CDR1 is SGDLS and CDR2 YYNGEE. The CDR3 DNA is TGTGCCAGCAGCGAAGGCCAGGGTAATGAGCAGTTCTTC. Protein product: CASSEGQGNEQFF.

The genes are TRBV7-2 and TRBJ2-4; D possibly uses TRBD1 or TRBD2 (6 bases each). The CDR3 covers 18 residues. Germline V gene data show CDR1 as SGHTA and CDR2 as FQGNSA. Deletions cut 1 base from V and 0 bases from J, with 16 bases between. The CDR3 nucleotides read TGTGCCAGCAGCTTAGAGGCGGGACGGGGGCTAGCCAAAAACATTCAGTACTTC. It specifies CASSLEAGRGLAKNIQYF.

The gene calls are TRBV19 and TRBJ2-7; D tentatively fits TRBD1 or TRBD2 (6 bases each). This CDR3 comprises 13 residues. V lost 5 bases to trimming and J lost 4 bases, with 12 bases between them. Germline CDR1 reads LNHDA; CDR2 reads SQIVND (reference sequence). In DNA, the CDR3 is TGTGCCAGTAGTCAGGGGAGGATATACGAGCAGTACTTC. Protein sequence: CASSQGRIYEQYF.

J is TRBJ2-1 and V is TRBV7-9, with D maybe TRBD2 (6 bases). The V end lost 2 bases, the J end lost 3 bases, and 17 bases lay between the germline ends. This CDR3 region has 17 residues. Germline V gene sequence: CDR1 SEHNR, CDR2 FQNEAQ (reference sequence). CDR3 sequence reads: CASSLLGRSGLYNEQFF. In DNA form, the CDR3 reads TGTGCCAGCAGCTTATTGGGGAGGAGCGGGCTCTACAATGAGCAGTTCTTC. The whole variable domain, remainder taken from reference TRBV7-9 and TRBJ2-1, is DTGVSQNPRHKITKRGQNVTFRCDPISEHNRLYWYRQTLGQGPEFLTYFQNEAQLEKSRLLSDRFSAERPKGSFSTLEIQRTEQGDSAMYLCASSLLGRSGLYNEQFFGPGTRLTVL.

The chain has TRBV28 and TRBJ1-1; D gene unclear. The CDR3 spans 13 residues. With 3 bases removed from V and 2 bases from J, the gap between germline ends came to 7 bases. Germline values: CDR1 MDHEN, CDR2 SYDVKM. For the CDR3, the DNA is TGTGCCAGCAGTTTTGTAGTCAACACTGAAGCTTTCTTT. Translation: CASSFVVNTEAFF.

V and J are TRBV11-2 and TRBJ1-3; D uncertain. The germline V and J ends were trimmed by 4 bases and 0 bases, with 19 bases remaining between them. From germline, CDR1 is SGHAT and CDR2 FQNNGV. This CDR3 region has 18 residues. The CDR3 loop reads CASSSPWGVRTSGNTIYF. DNA of the CDR3: TGTGCCAGCAGCTCCCCCTGGGGTGTCAGGACCTCTGGAAACACCATATATTTT.

As DNA, the CDR3 is TGTGCCAGTGCCCCGGGGGGATGGAGCTATGGCTACACCTTC. This sequence encodes CASAPGGWSYGYTF. V is TRBV6-1 and J is TRBJ1-2; a weak D match, TRBD1 (5 bases). CDR1 and CDR2 from the germline V gene are MNHNS and SASEGT. The CDR3 runs 14 residues. V lost 9 bases and J 4 bases, leaving 18 bases between the germline ends.

V is TRBV20-1 and J is TRBJ2-3, with no clear D. Germline CDR1 is DFQATT and CDR2 is SNEGSKA (reference sequence). Trimming shortened V by 8 bases and J by 6 bases, and 6 bases separated the two germline ends. The CDR3 sequence is 9 residues long. The CDR3 DNA reads as TGCAGTCCTGGGGATACGCAGTATTTT. Its protein is CSPGDTQYF.

The chain combines TRBV19 with TRBJ1-5, with unresolved D. The V end was cut by 5 bases, the J end by 0 bases, with 14 bases between. This CDR3 contains 16 residues. Germline-derived CDR1 and CDR2 are LNHDA and SQIVND (reference sequence). Here the CDR3 reads CASSSRHTYSNQPQHF. The CDR3 DNA follows: TGTGCCAGTAGTTCTAGACACACCTATAGCAATCAGCCCCAGCATTTT.

This clone was seen only a few times. The chain is built from TRBV6-1 and TRBJ2-7; TRBD1 matches 7 bases. J lost 3 bases, V lost 5 bases, and 10 bases had no gene match. Germline CDR1 and CDR2: MNHNS and SASEGT. This CDR3 region has 15 residues. The CDR3: CASSKIRDSYYEQYF. The CDR3 DNA sequence: TGTGCCAGCAGTAAAATACGGGACAGTTACTACGAGCAGTACTTC.

J is TRBJ1-5 and V is TRBV6-1; tentatively, D is TRBD1 (5 bases). The V end was cut by 8 bases, the J end by 5 bases, with 19 bases between. Germline CDR1 MNHNS, CDR2 SASEGT. The CDR3 contains 15 residues. DNA of the CDR3: TGTGCCAGCCGGGGCCCGGTTGGGCCTTATCAGCCCCAGCATTTT. As protein: CASRGPVGPYQPQHF.